The TCR beta chain described here comes from a study of siplizumab effects on memory and regulatory T cells. Study-wide findings and caveats: In siplizumab conditions, mappable alloreactive CD4+ clones averaged about 69% Treg-derived, against 26.9% in controls.

Comment on this clone: Antigen specificity is unknown.

The CDR3 length is 15 residues. Germline CDR1 is MNHNY and CDR2 is SVGAGI (reference sequence). V lost 5 bases, J lost 2 bases, and 3 bases stayed unmatched. TCR templates, about 97,000 per sample, were assayed. The assay was immunoSEQ multiplex PCR, and TCRdb's table has in-frame clones only and misses some. The profile shows roughly 92,000 clones, roughly 94% of them singletons. The chain is built from TRBV6-6 and TRBJ1-3, with TRBD1 matching 10 bases. The specimen was non-Treg CD4+ T cells sorted from blood. The TCR comes from a human donor in good health. The CDR3 protein is CASSRGTGAGNTIYF. In DNA form, the CDR3 reads TGTGCCAGCAGTCGCGGGACAGGGGCTGGAAACACCATATATTTT.